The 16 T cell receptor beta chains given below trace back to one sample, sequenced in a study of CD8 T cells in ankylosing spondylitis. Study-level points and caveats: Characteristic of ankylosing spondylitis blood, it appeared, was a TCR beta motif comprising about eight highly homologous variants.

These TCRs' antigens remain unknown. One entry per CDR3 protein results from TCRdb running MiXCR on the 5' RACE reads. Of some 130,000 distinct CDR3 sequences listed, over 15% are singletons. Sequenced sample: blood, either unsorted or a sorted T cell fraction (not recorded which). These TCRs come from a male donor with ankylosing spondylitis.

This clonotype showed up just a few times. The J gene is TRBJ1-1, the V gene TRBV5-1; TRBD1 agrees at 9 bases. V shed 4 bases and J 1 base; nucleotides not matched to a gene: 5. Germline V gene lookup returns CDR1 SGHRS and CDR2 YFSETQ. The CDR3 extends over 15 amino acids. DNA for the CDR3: TGCGCCAGCAGCCCGAACAGGGGGCGGAACACTGAAGCTTTCTTT. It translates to CASSPNRGRNTEAFF.

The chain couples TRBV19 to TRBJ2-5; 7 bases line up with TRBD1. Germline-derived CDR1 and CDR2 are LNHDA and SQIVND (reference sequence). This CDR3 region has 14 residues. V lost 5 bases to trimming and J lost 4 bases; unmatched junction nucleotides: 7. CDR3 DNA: TGTGCCAGTAGTGCCGACAGGGACGTAGAGACCCAGTACTTC. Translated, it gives CASSADRDVETQYF.

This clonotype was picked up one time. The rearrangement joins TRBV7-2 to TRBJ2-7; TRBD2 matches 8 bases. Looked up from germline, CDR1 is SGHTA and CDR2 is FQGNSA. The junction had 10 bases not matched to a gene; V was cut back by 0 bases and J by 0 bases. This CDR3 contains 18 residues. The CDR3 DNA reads TGTGCCAGCAGCTTAGCCCTTTCCCCGCGGGAGGACTCCTACGAGCAGTACTTC. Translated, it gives CASSLALSPREDSYEQYF.

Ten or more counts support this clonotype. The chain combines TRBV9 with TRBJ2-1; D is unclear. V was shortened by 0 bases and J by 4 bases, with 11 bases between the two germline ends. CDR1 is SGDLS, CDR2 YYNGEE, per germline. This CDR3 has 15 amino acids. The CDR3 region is CASSVERWQYNEQFF. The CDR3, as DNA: TGTGCCAGCAGCGTAGAGAGGTGGCAGTACAATGAGCAGTTCTTC. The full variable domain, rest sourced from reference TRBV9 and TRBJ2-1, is DSGVTQTPKHLITATGQRVTLRCSPRSGDLSVYWYQQSLDQGLQFLIQYYNGEERAKGNILERFSAQQFPDLHSELNLSSLELGDSALYFCASSVERWQYNEQFFGPGTRLTVL.

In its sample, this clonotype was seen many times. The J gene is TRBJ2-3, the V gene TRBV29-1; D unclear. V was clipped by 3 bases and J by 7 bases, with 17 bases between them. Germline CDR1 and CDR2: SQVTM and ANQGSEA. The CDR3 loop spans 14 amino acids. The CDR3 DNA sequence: TGCAGCGTTGATTTTAACTATGCCGGATATACGCAGTATTTT. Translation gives CSVDFNYAGYTQYF.

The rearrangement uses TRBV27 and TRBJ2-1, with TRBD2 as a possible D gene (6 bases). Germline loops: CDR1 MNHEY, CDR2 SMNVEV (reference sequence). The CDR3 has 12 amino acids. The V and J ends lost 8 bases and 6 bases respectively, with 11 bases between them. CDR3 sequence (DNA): TGTGCCAGCTCCGCGGGAACCAATGAGCAGTTCTTC. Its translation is CASSAGTNEQFF.

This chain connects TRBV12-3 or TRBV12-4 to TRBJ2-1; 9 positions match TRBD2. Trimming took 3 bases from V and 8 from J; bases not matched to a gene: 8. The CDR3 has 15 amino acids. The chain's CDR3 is CASSLIAGVVDEQFF. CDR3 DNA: TGTGCCAGCAGTTTGATAGCGGGAGTCGTCGATGAGCAGTTCTTC.

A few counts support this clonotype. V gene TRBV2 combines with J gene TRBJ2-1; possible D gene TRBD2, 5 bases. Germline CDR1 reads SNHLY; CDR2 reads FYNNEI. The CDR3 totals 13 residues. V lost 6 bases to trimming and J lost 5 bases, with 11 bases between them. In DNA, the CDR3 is TGTGCCAGCAGAAGGCGGGTAAACAATGAGCAGTTCTTC. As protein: CASRRRVNNEQFF.

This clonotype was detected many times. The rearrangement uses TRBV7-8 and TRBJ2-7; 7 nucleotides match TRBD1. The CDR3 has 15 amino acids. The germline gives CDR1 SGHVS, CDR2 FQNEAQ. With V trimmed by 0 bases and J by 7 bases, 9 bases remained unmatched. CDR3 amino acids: CASSLATGSVREQYF. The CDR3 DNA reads TGTGCCAGCAGCTTAGCGACAGGGTCGGTGAGGGAGCAGTACTTC. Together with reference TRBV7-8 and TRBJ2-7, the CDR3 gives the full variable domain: GAGVSQSPRYKVAKRGQDVALRCDPISGHVSLFWYQQALGQGPEFLTYFQNEAQLDKSGLPSDRFFAERPEGSVSTLKIQRTQQEDSAVYLCASSLATGSVREQYFGPGTRLTVT.

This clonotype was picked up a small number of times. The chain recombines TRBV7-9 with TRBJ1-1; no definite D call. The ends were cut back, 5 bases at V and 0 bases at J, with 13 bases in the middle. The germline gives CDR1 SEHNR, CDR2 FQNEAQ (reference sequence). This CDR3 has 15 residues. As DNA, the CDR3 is TGTGCCAGCAGCGGCCAAAAGAGCATGAACACTGAAGCTTTCTTT. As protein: CASSGQKSMNTEAFF.

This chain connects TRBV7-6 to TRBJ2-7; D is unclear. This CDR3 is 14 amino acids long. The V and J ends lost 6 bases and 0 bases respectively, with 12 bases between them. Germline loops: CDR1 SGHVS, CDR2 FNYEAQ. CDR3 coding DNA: TGTGCCAGCAGTTCCAGCGAAAGCTCCTACGAGCAGTACTTC. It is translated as CASSSSESSYEQYF.

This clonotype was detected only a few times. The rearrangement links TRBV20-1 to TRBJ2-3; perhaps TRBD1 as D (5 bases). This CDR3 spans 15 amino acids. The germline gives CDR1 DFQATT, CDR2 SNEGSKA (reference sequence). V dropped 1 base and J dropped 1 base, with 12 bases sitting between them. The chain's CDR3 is CSARGAEQGTDTQYF. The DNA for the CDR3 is TGCAGTGCTAGAGGGGCCGAACAGGGCACAGATACGCAGTATTTT.

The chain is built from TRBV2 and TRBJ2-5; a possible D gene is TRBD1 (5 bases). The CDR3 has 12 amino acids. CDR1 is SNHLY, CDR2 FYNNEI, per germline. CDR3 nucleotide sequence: TGTGCTTGCAGGGAATCCCAAGAGACCCAGTACTTC. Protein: CACRESQETQYF. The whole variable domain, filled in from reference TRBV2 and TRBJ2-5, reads EPEVTQTPSHQVTQMGQEVILRCVPISNHLYFYWYRQILGQKVEFLVSFYNNEISEKSEIFDDQFSVERPDGSNFTLKIRSTKLEDSAMYFCACRESQETQYFGPGTRLLVL.

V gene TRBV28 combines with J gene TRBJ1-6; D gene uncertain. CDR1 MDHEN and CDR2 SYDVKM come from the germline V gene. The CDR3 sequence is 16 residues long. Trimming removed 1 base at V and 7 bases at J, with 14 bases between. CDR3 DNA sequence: TGTGCCAGCAGTTTATACACCGGGCGCGGAAATTCACCCCTCCACTTT. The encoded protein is CASSLYTGRGNSPLHF.

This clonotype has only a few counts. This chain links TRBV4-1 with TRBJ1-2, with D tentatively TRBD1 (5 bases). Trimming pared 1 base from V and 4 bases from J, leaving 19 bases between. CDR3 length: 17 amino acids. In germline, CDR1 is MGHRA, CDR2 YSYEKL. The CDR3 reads CASSQVRGSVEVYGYTF. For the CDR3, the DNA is TGCGCCAGCAGCCAAGTGAGGGGTTCAGTTGAAGTCTATGGCTACACCTTC.

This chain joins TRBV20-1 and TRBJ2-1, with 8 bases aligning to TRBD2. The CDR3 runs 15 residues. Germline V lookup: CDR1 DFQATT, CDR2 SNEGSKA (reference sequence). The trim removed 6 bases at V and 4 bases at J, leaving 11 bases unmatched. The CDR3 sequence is CSAKPTSGLYNEQFF. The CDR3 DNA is TGCAGTGCAAAACCTACTAGCGGATTATACAATGAGCAGTTCTTC.